The 12 T cell receptor beta chains listed next were all sequenced from one sample in a study of T cell responses to AZD1222 COVID-19 vaccine. The repertoire was sequenced with immunoSEQ multiplex PCR; TCRdb's copy has only in-frame clones and lacks some. The sample lists more than 85,000 clones, roughly 93% seen once, with 2.5% to 3% in the top ten. Specimen: peripheral blood, collected 28 days after the second AZD1222 dose. The receptors come from an adult who received the AZD1222 COVID-19 vaccine.

The chain combines TRBV19 with TRBJ1-6, with TRBD1 matching 7 bases. Looked up from germline, CDR1 is LNHDA and CDR2 is SQIVND (reference sequence). The V segment lost 3 bases and the J segment 7 bases; nucleotides outside the gene matches: 3. This CDR3 contains 14 residues. The CDR3, as DNA: TGTGCCAGTAGTATGGGGACAGTGAATTCACCCCTCCACTTT. This gives the protein CASSMGTVNSPLHF.

This clone showed up just a few times. V usage is TRBV11-3 and J usage is TRBJ2-2, with a tentative D call TRBD1 (5 bases). In germline, CDR1 is SGHNT, CDR2 YENEEA. With 5 bases removed from V and 6 bases from J, the gap between germline ends came to 16 bases. The CDR3 has 15 residues. CDR3 region: CASSASGKGSGELFF. The CDR3 DNA is TGTGCCAGCAGCGCATCAGGCAAGGGGTCCGGGGAGCTGTTTTTT.

The V gene is TRBV4-1, the J gene TRBJ1-1; D not resolved. The CDR3 is made up of 14 amino acids. CDR1 is MGHRA and CDR2 is YSYEKL in the germline V gene. Trimming took off 0 bases at V and 5 bases at J, with 10 bases between the two ends. The CDR3 DNA sequence: TGCGCCAGCAGCCAAGATCCTACGGGGACTGAAGCTTTCTTT. Its translation is CASSQDPTGTEAFF.

This clone was found once. One end of the junction varies from germline; a read error may be responsible. The genes are TRBV6-1 and TRBJ2-3; possibly TRBD1 or TRBD2 for D (6 bases each). This CDR3 is 16 amino acids long. Per germline, CDR1 MNHNS and CDR2 SASEGT. The CDR3 region is CASNEGVGGGTDTQYF. The CDR3 DNA reads as TGTGCCAGCAATGAAGGAGTAGGGGGAGGTACAGATACGCAGTATTTT.

The V gene is TRBV14, the J gene TRBJ1-3; D ambiguous. The CDR3 length is 18 residues. Germline V gene data show CDR1 as SGHDN and CDR2 as FVKESK. V shed 3 bases and J shed 0 bases, with 18 bases lying between them. CDR3 protein: CASSHGSRSFYSGNTIYF. In nucleotides, the CDR3 is TGTGCCAGCAGCCATGGCTCCCGGAGCTTCTACTCTGGAAACACCATATATTTT.

In regard to this clone: Compared with germline, one end of the junction differs, possibly owing to a read error. The rearrangement uses TRBV5-6 and TRBJ2-7; tentatively, D is TRBD1 (6 bases). The germline V gene has CDR1 SGHDT and CDR2 YYEEEE. CDR3 length: 13 residues. Here the CDR3 DNA reads TGTGCCAGCAGCCAAGGGATGGACAGAACGAAGGACTTC. This gives the protein CASSQGMDRTKDF.

This clone has only one observation. The same CDR3 arises from other DNA sequences in this sample as well. J is TRBJ2-7 and V is TRBV5-1, with D perhaps TRBD1 (6 bases). Trimming pared 0 bases from V and 3 bases from J, leaving 7 bases between. There are 13 residues in the CDR3. Germline V gene lookup returns CDR1 SGHRS and CDR2 YFSETQ. Written as DNA, the CDR3 is TGCGCCAGCAGCTTGGAGACAGGCTACGAGCAGTACTTC. This codes for CASSLETGYEQYF. The complete variable domain, with remaining parts taken from reference TRBV5-1 and TRBJ2-7, reads KAGVTQTPRYLIKTRGQQVTLSCSPISGHRSVSWYQQTPGQGLQFLFEYFSETQRNKGNFPGRFSGRQFSNSRSEMNVSTLELGDSALYLCASSLETGYEQYFGPGTRLTVT.

This clone was observed many times. The CDR3 here is CSVNLGQATGTEAFF. CDR3 in DNA: TGCAGCGTTAATCTGGGACAGGCCACGGGCACTGAAGCTTTCTTT. The chain combines TRBV29-1 with TRBJ1-1; 8 bases are shared with TRBD1. The trim removed 5 bases at V and 4 bases at J, leaving 12 bases unmatched. The CDR3 contains 15 residues. Looked up from germline, CDR1 is SQVTM and CDR2 is ANQGSEA.

The chain joins TRBV3-1 (or the pseudogene TRBV3-2) to TRBJ1-3; D is ambiguous. The germline V gene has CDR1 LGHDT and CDR2 YNNKEL (reference sequence). The CDR3 is 13 amino acids. The V end lost 2 bases, the J end lost 3 bases, and 5 bases lay between the germline ends. The CDR3 sequence: CASSQIHGNTIYF. The CDR3 coding sequence is TGTGCCAGCAGCCAAATTCATGGAAACACCATATATTTT.

The gene calls are TRBV25-1 and TRBJ1-5; the match to TRBD1 covers 9 bases. This CDR3 is built from 15 residues. Looked up from germline, CDR1 is MGHDK and CDR2 is SYGVNS. V lost 8 bases and J lost 4; bases outside the gene matches: 9. The CDR3 sequence is CASGGLGTGNQPQHF. As DNA, the CDR3 is TGTGCCAGCGGTGGGCTAGGGACAGGGAATCAGCCCCAGCATTTT.

The chain is built from TRBV10-1 and TRBJ1-1; TRBD1 might be the D (5 bases). CDR1 and CDR2 (germline): WNHNN, SYGVQD (reference sequence). The CDR3 covers 14 residues. V was pared by 3 bases and J by 6 bases, with 14 bases between. The DNA for the CDR3 is TGCGCCAGCAGTGACCCCCCAGGGATCCCTGAAGCTTTCTTT. Protein product: CASSDPPGIPEAFF.

The V and J genes are TRBV25-1 and TRBJ2-4; 8 positions match TRBD2. This CDR3 spans 14 amino acids. Losses at the gene ends were 2 bases for V and 3 bases for J; bases not matched to a gene: 0. Germline lookup yields CDR1 MGHDK and CDR2 SYGVNS. The CDR3, as DNA: TGTGCCAGCAGTGAACTAGCGGGCAAAAACATTCAGTACTTC. It encodes CASSELAGKNIQYF.